The clone carrying this TCR beta chain was seen just once. Its matching antigen is unknown. Donors in the study were healthy people who gave bone marrow. This specimen belongs to a study of cytomegalovirus exposure and HLA in healthy donors. Study-level findings and limits: Later analysis indicated greater clonal expansion among HLA-associated TCR beta chains than among equally common other chains. Donors were assumed by presence/absence analyses to have roughly uniform sequencing depth.

Germline V gene data show CDR1 as SNHLY and CDR2 as FYNNEI. With 6 bases removed from V and 6 bases from J, the gap between germline ends came to 12 bases. There are 12 residues in the CDR3. Primers for the PCR totalled 60 Vbeta and 13 Jbeta. TCRdb's copy holds only in-frame clones and misses some; the assay was immunoSEQ multiplex PCR. In the table there are some 76,000 clones, about three quarters of which are singletons. Input material: PBMCs. This receptor was obtained from a male donor in good health and CMV-seropositive. The chain couples TRBV2 to TRBJ2-7; D unclear. CDR3 nucleotides: TGTGCCAGCAGCGGCATAGCTACCGAGCAGTACTTC. Its translation: CASSGIATEQYF.